Listed here are 13 T cell receptor beta chains from one sample, sequenced in a study of blood T cell repertoires in COVID-19. Clones were read by immunoSEQ multiplex PCR, and TCRdb kept only the in-frame ones, dropping some. The sample has fewer than 180,000 clones, roughly 82% seen once. Sequenced input: peripheral blood. The receptor set was obtained from a man aged 70 or older with acute or convalescent COVID-19.

The CDR3 DNA reads as TGTGCCAGCGACAGGGGGCTGAATATGTATGGCTACACCTTC. Translating gives CASDRGLNMYGYTF. The chain couples TRBV6-6 to TRBJ1-2, with 10 bases fitting TRBD1. This CDR3 region has 14 residues. Germline V gene sequence: CDR1 MNHNY, CDR2 SVGAGI (reference sequence). Trimming took 8 bases from V and 5 from J; bases not matched to a gene: 8.

The J gene is TRBJ2-5, the V gene TRBV6-5; D perhaps matches TRBD2 (6 bases). The CDR3 contains 14 residues. Deletions cut 5 bases from V and 5 bases from J, with 15 bases between. CDR1 is MNHEY and CDR2 is SVGAGI in the germline V gene. As DNA, the CDR3 is TGTGCCAGCAGTACCCTTGGGGGGAGGGAGACCCAGTACTTC. This gives the protein CASSTLGGRETQYF.

The V call is TRBV24-1, the J call TRBJ1-4; 11 positions agree with TRBD1. From germline, CDR1 is KGHDR and CDR2 SFDVKD. The CDR3 is made up of 15 amino acids. V shed 4 bases, J shed 7 bases, and the junction held 4 bases outside the gene matches. The CDR3 coding sequence is TGTGCCACCAGTGAAGGGACAGGGGGTCGTGAAAAACTGTTTTTT. Protein: CATSEGTGGREKLFF.

The rearrangement joins TRBV9 to TRBJ2-1, with D perhaps TRBD2 (6 bases). CDR1 SGDLS and CDR2 YYNGEE come from the germline V gene. There are 15 residues in the CDR3. The V end was cut by 0 bases, the J end by 2 bases, with 9 bases between. CDR3 sequence: CASSVEAGTYNEQFF. The CDR3 nucleotides read TGTGCCAGCAGCGTAGAGGCGGGAACCTACAATGAGCAGTTCTTC.

The genes are TRBV6-6 and TRBJ2-7; D is possibly TRBD1 (7 bases). V gave up 8 bases and J gave up 7 bases, with 18 bases separating them. CDR3 length: 13 amino acids. Germline CDR1 is MNHNY and CDR2 is SVGAGI (reference sequence). Here the CDR3 DNA reads TGTGCCAGCGCTGGAGGAGGGGGCTATGAGCAGTACTTC. Protein: CASAGGGGYEQYF.

The chain uses TRBV7-2 and TRBJ1-4; TRBD1 matches 8 bases. The CDR3 is 13 amino acids. The germline CDR1 and CDR2 sequences are SGHTA and FQGNSA. The trim removed 3 bases at V and 8 bases at J, leaving 2 bases unmatched. CDR3 sequence: CASSFAGGEKLFF. CDR3 nucleotides: TGTGCCAGCAGCTTTGCAGGGGGCGAAAAACTGTTTTTT.

The rearrangement joins TRBV19 to TRBJ2-3; no clear D. CDR1 LNHDA and CDR2 SQIVND come from the germline V gene (reference sequence). CDR3 length equals 14 residues. Trimming took 5 bases from V and 0 from J, leaving 9 bases between them. The DNA of the CDR3 is TGTGCCAGTAGTCCGACATCAAGCACAGATACGCAGTATTTT. It yields the protein CASSPTSSTDTQYF.

CDR3 in amino acids: CASSSDREDQPQHF. CDR3 nucleotide sequence: TGTGCCAGCAGCTCGGACAGGGAGGATCAGCCCCAGCATTTT. V gene TRBV7-6 combines with J gene TRBJ1-5, with 8 bases matching TRBD1. There are 14 residues in the CDR3. The V segment lost 4 bases and the J segment 5 bases; nucleotides outside the gene matches: 4. Per germline, CDR1 SGHVS and CDR2 FNYEAQ.

The J gene is TRBJ1-5, the V gene TRBV5-8, with a weak D call TRBD1 (6 bases). V was cut by 5 bases and J by 0 bases, with 15 bases left in between. The germline CDR1 and CDR2 sequences are SGHTS and YDEGEE. The CDR3 length is 16 residues. CDR3 sequence (DNA): TGTGCCAGCAGTCCTTATCAGGGGAATAGCAATCAGCCCCAGCATTTT. Amino acids: CASSPYQGNSNQPQHF.

The chain joins TRBV9 to TRBJ1-6; 10 positions agree with TRBD1. V gave up 3 bases and J gave up 10 bases; unmatched junction bases: 7. CDR1 and CDR2 (germline): SGDLS, YYNGEE. The CDR3 has 15 amino acids. The CDR3 DNA sequence: TGTGCCAGCAGCGCCCGACAGGGGGCTTACTCACCCCTCCACTTT. Translated: CASSARQGAYSPLHF.

The rearrangement uses TRBV11-2 and TRBJ2-1; 8 positions match TRBD2. Unmatched junction bases numbered 7, after V lost 5 bases and J lost 4 bases. Per the germline V gene, CDR1 is SGHAT and CDR2 is FQNNGV. The CDR3 totals 15 residues. CDR3 nucleotide sequence: TGTGCCAGCAGCCCCGGAATAGCGGGGTACAATGAGCAGTTCTTC. Translated, it gives CASSPGIAGYNEQFF.

This clone turned up a few times. This specimen includes other DNA sequences encoding the same CDR3. CDR3 sequence reads: CASSPPGRGSYEQYF. CDR3 DNA: TGTGCCAGCTCACCACCCGGCAGAGGCTCCTACGAGCAGTACTTC. The V gene is TRBV18, the J gene TRBJ2-7; D remains unclear. Germline V gives CDR1 KGHSH, CDR2 LQKENI. Trimming cost V 0 bases and J 0 bases, with 9 bases left between them. The CDR3 contains 15 residues.

This clone was counted once. V usage is TRBV4-2 and J usage is TRBJ1-2, with 9 positions matching TRBD1. J gave up 4 bases and V 0 bases, and 3 bases lay outside the gene matches. The CDR3 extends over 15 amino acids. Germline values: CDR1 LGHNA, CDR2 YNFKEQ. The CDR3: CASSQDQQGAYGYTF. Here the CDR3 DNA reads TGTGCCAGCAGCCAAGATCAACAGGGGGCCTATGGCTACACCTTC.